The clone carrying this T cell receptor beta chain came up once. Its matching antigen is unknown. V lost 0 bases and J lost 4, with 10 bases in between. The CDR3 sequence is 14 residues long. Germline values: CDR1 SGHNT, CDR2 YENEEA. The data are from a study of T-cell memory formation after mild COVID-19. Study results and caveats: CM and EM subsets held most contracting CD4+ clones; EMRA held CD8+ ones. The appearance of some responding clones in pre-infection memory suggested that cross-reactive memory joined.

TCRalpha and TCRbeta libraries used 5'RACE with constant-segment primers and UMIs. Using its own MiXCR run on the 5' RACE reads, TCRdb lists one record per CDR3 protein. This table holds about 150,000 distinct CDR3 sequences, almost 25% found once. Sequenced: PBMCs or a T cell subset sorted from them (not recorded which). This sequence joins TRBV11-3 and TRBJ2-7; D possibly uses TRBD1 or TRBD2 (5 bases each). This clonotype was obtained from an adult woman who had mild COVID-19 (a few samples of this study predate the infection). Cell type and time point are not known. CDR3 DNA sequence: TGTGCCAGCAGCTTAGATGGGGGACCGTACGAGCAGTACTTC. Protein product: CASSLDGGPYEQYF. Full variable domain (rest looked up from reference TRBV11-3 and TRBJ2-7): EAGVVQSPRYKIIEKKQPVAFWCNPISGHNTLYWYLQNLGQGPELLIRYENEEAVDDSQLPKDRFSAERLKGVDSTLKIQPAELGDSAVYLCASSLDGGPYEQYFGPGTRLTVT.